This paragraph reports one T cell receptor beta chain. Its specific antigen is unknown. No much larger clone exists at a distance of one base, and base qualities are not known. This sample is drawn from a study of T cells in Graves' hyperthyroidism and ophthalmopathy (dated by TCRdb to between 2018 and 2021). Notes on the research overall: Peripheral blood was collected at initial diagnosis, before any treatment. To identify distinguishing TCR V-J signatures, a discovery cohort of some 99 patients was used, comprising 40 to 45 with Graves' ophthalmopathy and roughly 60 with stable Graves' hyperthyroidism. Thyroid tissue and blood T-cell repertoires from about 6 Graves' hyperthyroidism patients were also compared in the study. According to the paper, TCR Vbeta CDR3 sequencing was carried out on about 140 peripheral blood samples, which came from under 50 ophthalmopathy, under 85 hyperthyroidism and some 17 progressor patients. Once sampling was done, hyperthyroidism patients were given methimazole at a starting dose of 30 mg daily, whereas ophthalmopathy patients were given high-dose intravenous methylprednisolone. The 75 to 100 discovery patients were divided at random into training and test sets in a 7:3 ratio. Prospective prediction of ophthalmopathy was tested in an independent validation cohort of 18 to 20 hyperthyroidism patients and some 17 patients who later progressed to ophthalmopathy. The research as a whole found: Ophthalmopathy was separated from stable hyperthyroidism by a 13 V-J signature model, with about 86% sensitivity and roughly 81% specificity obtained in cross-validation and 80%/75% obtained in testing. In validation, the model predicted progression to ophthalmopathy a median of roughly 6.1 months before onset, with around 70% sensitivity and 72.22% specificity. Most expanded thyroid clonotypes (frequency above 0.001) were also detected in blood, a finding suggesting that blood repertoires may reflect thyroid immune responses. Sample size was not statistically predetermined, and blinding of investigators to group allocation was not performed.

Amplification of TCR beta CDR3 regions was carried out from RNA transcripts. The first round of RT-PCR for the TCR CDR3 was performed with the HTBI primer set and the Qiagen OneStep RT-PCR kit. A second multiplex PCR round built the libraries, followed by size selection and purification. The libraries were sequenced on an Illumina HiSeq2000 using paired-end 100 bp reads. As for the authors' bioinformatics: Raw data were processed with SOAPnuke, discarding reads with adapters, uncalled bases, mean Phred below 15, or no exact constant-primer or identifier match. COPE v1.2.5 was used to merge the high-quality paired reads, and each unique nucleotide sequence was defined as a clonotype. MiTCR v1.1 was used to align clonotypes to the IMGT TRBV, TRBD and TRBJ reference segments. The analysis included only V-J combinations with a frequency above 0.0001, which together covered approximately 99% of the repertoires. A TCS score was defined as the ratio between F50 (clonal expansion) and ExV (chaos), using BLOSUM62-based TCRdist between CDR3 peptides within each V-J. Welch's t-statistics and random forest reduced around 520 V-J features to 13, which were used in a naive Bayes classifier (R e1071). The public reads were quality trimmed at Q25 with fastp and then assembled into clones with MiXCR by TCRdb, keeping productive beta chains. Rows merge per CDR3 protein into single entries with the most common DNA and genes. TCRdb's processing, not the study's, gives the V and J calls here. Recorded for this sample are roughly 290,000 distinct CDR3 sequences; 17% of them occurred a single time. Jointly, the top ten make up around 61% of the sample.

The germline V gene (reference sequence) sets CDR1 to DFQATT and CDR2 to SNEGSKA. The V end loses 6 bases and the J end loses 0 bases, and a stretch of 18 bases separates them. The CDR3 contains 15 residues, cysteine and phenylalanine counted. Only the CDR3 portion is preserved as DNA: 45 bases, with reading frame beginning at the first base. Ophthalmopathy patients had moderately to severely active disease, with a Clinical Activity Score of 3 or more, a NOSPECS grade of 4 or more, and a disease duration of less than 3 months. Patients with uncontrolled infections, other autoimmune diseases, pregnancy or lactation were excluded. Diagnoses were established on the basis of clinical symptoms, serum thyroxine and TRAb, thyroid ultrasound, and orbital computed tomography. Ficoll-Paque density gradient centrifugation was used to isolate PBMCs from about 9 ml of fresh peripheral blood. Total RNA was extracted using Trizol reagent, and RNA quality was assessed on an Agilent 2100 Bioanalyzer.

Sequenced input: blood. The clonotype comes from a woman in her sixties or seventies with Graves' ophthalmopathy. The chain employs TRBV20-1 and TRBJ2-7; there is no confident call for the D gene. Read as DNA, the sequence is TGCAGTGCCCCCGATCAGAGGACGGTCTCCTACGAGCAGTACTTC. It translates as CSAPDQRTVSYEQYF.